The source of this TCR beta chain is a study of CD8 T cells in Susac syndrome (dated by TCRdb to about 2019). Background for the entire study: Repertoire sequencing was used to test whether CD8+ T cell activation and differentiation in Susac syndrome was antigen driven. Study-level results and caveats: The number of individuals in the TCR sequencing and HLA analysis was acknowledged as relatively small.

High-throughput TCR beta sequencing profiled peripheral blood CD8+ and CD4+ T cells from healthy donors, Susac syndrome patients and multiple sclerosis patients. Healthy donors were age- and sex-matched controls. Bulk CD8+ and CD4+ T cells were purified magnetically by negative isolation, whereas CD8+ TEMRA cells were enriched by FACS. Blood was drawn into EDTA tubes, processed within 24 hours, and PBMCs were isolated by density gradient centrifugation. PBMCs intended for TCR sequencing were cryopreserved in liquid nitrogen and were subsequently thawed in a 37 degrees C water bath. Purity of sorted or isolated CD4+, CD8+ and CD8+ TEMRA cells was at least 90%. To note about this clonotype: Its cognate antigen has yet to be identified. No per-base quality is available; no much larger clone lies one base away.

RNA was extracted with the RNeasy kit and about 0.5 to 1 ug was reverse transcribed using random hexamers. The immunoSEQ multiplex PCR assay, covering 54 Vbeta and 13 Jbeta segments, was used to amplify TCR beta CDR3 regions. PCR amplification bias was corrected using a synthetic template baseline for primer optimization and computational correction. As for the authors' bioinformatics: Reads were annotated to V, D and J genes per IMGT and analyzed with immunoSEQ Analyzer, keeping only productive sequences. Clonality was computed as one minus Shannon entropy normalized by log2 of the number of productive unique sequences. Public and private clones were assessed among the 100 most prevalent clones of each patient and control. Clones were defined as Susac-specific when absent from the healthy and MS cohorts, from 1,000 to 1,100 published viral clones and from other ImmuneACCESS disease sequences. Clones were called with MiXCR by TCRdb after fastp trimmed the public reads at Q25, and only in-frame beta chains were retained. CDR3 protein duplicates are merged, each entry listing the most common genes and DNA. TCRdb assigned the V and J calls; the authors' analysis was not used. Across this sample there are 90,000 to 110,000 distinct CDR3 sequences, with 90% to 98% seen only once. The leading ten clones occupy 0.075% to 0.1% of the sample.

V lost 6 bases and J lost 8 bases, and the count of bases not matched to a germline gene is 8. Measured from the cysteine to the phenylalanine, the CDR3 is 14 residues long. Only the CDR3 portion is preserved as DNA: 42 bases, with reading frame beginning at the first base. This receptor chain uses TRBV12-3 or TRBV12-4 and TRBJ1-4, with 8 bases matching TRBD1. The source is a human donor in good health. Sequencing input: CD4+ T cells from PBMCs. This receptor has the CDR3 CASSYDRGGEKLFF. The base sequence is TGTGCCAGCAGCTACGACAGGGGAGGAGAAAAACTGTTTTTT.